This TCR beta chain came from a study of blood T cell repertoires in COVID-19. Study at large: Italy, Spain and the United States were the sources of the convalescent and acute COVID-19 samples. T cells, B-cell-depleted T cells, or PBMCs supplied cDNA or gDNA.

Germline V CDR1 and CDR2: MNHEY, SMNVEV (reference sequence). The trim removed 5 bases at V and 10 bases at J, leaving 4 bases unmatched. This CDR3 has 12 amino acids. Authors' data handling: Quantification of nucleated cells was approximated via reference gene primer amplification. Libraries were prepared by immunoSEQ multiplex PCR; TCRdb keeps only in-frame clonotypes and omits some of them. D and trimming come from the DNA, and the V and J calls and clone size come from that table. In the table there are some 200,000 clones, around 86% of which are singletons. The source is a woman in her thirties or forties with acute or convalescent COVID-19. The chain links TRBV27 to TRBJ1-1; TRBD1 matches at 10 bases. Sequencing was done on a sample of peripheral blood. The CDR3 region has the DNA TGTGCCAGCAGTGGGACAGGGGAGGTAGCTTTCTTT. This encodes CASSGTGEVAFF.